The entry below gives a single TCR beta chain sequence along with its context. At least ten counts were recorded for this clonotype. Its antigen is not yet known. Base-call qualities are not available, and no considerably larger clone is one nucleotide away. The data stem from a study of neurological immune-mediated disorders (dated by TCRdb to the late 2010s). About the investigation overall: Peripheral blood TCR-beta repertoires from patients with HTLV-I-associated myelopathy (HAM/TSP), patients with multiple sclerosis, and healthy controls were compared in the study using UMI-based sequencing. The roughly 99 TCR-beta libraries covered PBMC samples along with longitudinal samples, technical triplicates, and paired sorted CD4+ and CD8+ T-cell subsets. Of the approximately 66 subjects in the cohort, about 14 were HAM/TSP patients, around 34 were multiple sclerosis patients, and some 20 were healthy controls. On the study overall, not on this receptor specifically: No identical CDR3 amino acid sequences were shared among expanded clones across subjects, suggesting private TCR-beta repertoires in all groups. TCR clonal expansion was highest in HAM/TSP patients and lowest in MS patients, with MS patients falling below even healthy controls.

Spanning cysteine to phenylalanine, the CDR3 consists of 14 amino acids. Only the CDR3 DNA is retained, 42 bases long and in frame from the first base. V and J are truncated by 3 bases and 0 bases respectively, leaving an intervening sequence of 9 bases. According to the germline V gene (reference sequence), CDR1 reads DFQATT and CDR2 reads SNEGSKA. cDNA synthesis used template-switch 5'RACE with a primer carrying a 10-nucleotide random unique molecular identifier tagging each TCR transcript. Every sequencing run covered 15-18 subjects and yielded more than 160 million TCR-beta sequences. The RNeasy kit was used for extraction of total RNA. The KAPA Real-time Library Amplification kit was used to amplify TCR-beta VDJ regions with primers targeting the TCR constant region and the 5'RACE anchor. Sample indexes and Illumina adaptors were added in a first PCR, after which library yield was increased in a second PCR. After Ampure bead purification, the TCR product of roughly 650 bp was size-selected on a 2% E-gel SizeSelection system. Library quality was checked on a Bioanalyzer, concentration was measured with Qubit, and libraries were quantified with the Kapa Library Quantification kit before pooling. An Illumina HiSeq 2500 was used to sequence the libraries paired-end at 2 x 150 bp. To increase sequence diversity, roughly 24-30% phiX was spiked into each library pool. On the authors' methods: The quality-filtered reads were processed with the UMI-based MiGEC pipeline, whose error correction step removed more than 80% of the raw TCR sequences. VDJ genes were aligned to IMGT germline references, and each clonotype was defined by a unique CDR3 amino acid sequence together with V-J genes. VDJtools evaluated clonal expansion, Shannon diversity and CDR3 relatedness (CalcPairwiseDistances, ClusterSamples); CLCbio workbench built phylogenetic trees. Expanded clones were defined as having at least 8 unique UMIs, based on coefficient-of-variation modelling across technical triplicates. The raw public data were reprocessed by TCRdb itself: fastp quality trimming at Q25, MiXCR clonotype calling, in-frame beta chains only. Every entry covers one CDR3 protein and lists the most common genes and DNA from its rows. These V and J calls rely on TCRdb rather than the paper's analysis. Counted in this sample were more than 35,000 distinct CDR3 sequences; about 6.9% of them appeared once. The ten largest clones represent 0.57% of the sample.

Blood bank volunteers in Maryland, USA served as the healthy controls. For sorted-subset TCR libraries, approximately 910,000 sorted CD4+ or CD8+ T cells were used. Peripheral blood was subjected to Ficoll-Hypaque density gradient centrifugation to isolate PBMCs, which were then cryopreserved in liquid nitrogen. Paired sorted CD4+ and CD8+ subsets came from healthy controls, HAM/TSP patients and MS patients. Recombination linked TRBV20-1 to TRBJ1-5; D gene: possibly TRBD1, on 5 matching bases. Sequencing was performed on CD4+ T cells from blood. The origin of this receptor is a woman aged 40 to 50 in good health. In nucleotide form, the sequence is TGCAGTGCTAGCACAGGTTATAGCAATCAGCCCCAGCATTTT. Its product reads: CSASTGYSNQPQHF.